A single T cell receptor beta chain is shown here with its context. Its antigen target is currently unknown. Base qualities were left out, and no much larger clone turns up one base away. The CDR3 regions of human TCRbeta chains were subjected to immunosequencing. Under the source paper's analysis protocol: Repertoire TCRs were matched against a reference library of SARS-CoV-2-specific TCRs generated with the MIRA antigen-specificity platform. Breadth meant the fraction of unique TCRs that were SARS-CoV-2-associated, whereas depth meant the fraction of total T cells that were SARS-CoV-2-associated. Each spike-specific TCR was assigned to its reactive spike region and to a CD4 or CD8 class using the MIRA data. Log10-transformed breadth and depth values were compared by one-way ANOVA with Sidak's multiple comparisons tests. The clones in this table, taken by TCRdb from immuneACCESS, are in-frame only. Not every clone is retained; where verified, under half of the shortfall comes from an unresolved V gene, and the cause of the rest is unknown. The D gene and trimming were derived from the DNA, and the V and J assignments and clone size from that table. The sample table lists over 150,000 clones, 90% of them with a count of one. Roughly 3.1% of the sample rests with the top ten.

The data stem from a study of T cell responses to AZD1222 COVID-19 vaccine (dated by TCRdb to about 2021). A note on the overall study: AZD1222 recipients with second doses at about 4 weeks or about 12 weeks were pooled, because spike-specific TCR depth and breadth did not differ between schedules. A total of just over 230 trial participants underwent TCR sequencing, of whom about 200 received two doses of AZD1222 and about 26 received two doses of the MenACWY control vaccine. Enrollment into the trials was organized by age into subgroups of 18-55, 56-69 and 70-plus years, and those subgroups contained roughly 150, 30 and 60 TCR-sequenced participants, respectively. Findings and caveats that apply to the study as a whole: Only six AZD1222 recipients were SARS-CoV-2 seropositive at baseline, limiting conclusions about previously exposed vaccinees. A significant rise in spike-specific TCR breadth and depth was observed after two AZD1222 doses relative to day 0 and relative to MenACWY recipients. Reportedly, close to half of the unique spike-specific TCRs recognized epitopes lying outside the regions that are mutated in the B.1.351 and B.1.1.7 variants. Participants were mostly white British and included more females than males, and it was suggested by the authors that clonal diversity may have been underestimated. The whole spike protein was spanned by vaccine-associated CD4 TCRs, and dominant responses were seen in regions 160-218 and 743-854. The 56-69-year group was small, and its depth increase did not reach significance, likely because of low power. Because no day 14 peak-response samples were available, the repertoires could be characterized only after the peak T cell response.

The sample's time point, from its label and the paper: baseline before first vaccination. Samples from vaccinated people were obtained from the UK trials COV001 and COV002, which included a single-blind randomized controlled phase 2/3 trial of AZD1222 (ChAdOx1 nCoV-19) in healthy adults. For TCRbeta chain sequencing, PBMC samples from trial participants were taken at day 0 and at day 28 after the second dose. Counted from cysteine to phenylalanine, this CDR3 has 14 amino acids. The kept DNA is CDR3 alone, 42 bases in frame from the first base. In the germline V gene, CDR1 corresponds to MGHRA and CDR2 to YSYEKL. Trimming takes 0 bases from V and 5 bases from J, and the germline ends sit 9 bases apart.

The chain employs TRBV4-1 and TRBJ2-3, with TRBD1 perhaps the D gene, on 5 matching bases. The sequences come from peripheral blood, collected on day 0 of AZD1222 vaccination. This receptor was obtained from an adult in good health. The CDR3 region: CASSQDRVQDTQYF. The nucleotide sequence reads as follows: TGCGCCAGCAGCCAAGACAGGGTGCAAGATACGCAGTATTTT.